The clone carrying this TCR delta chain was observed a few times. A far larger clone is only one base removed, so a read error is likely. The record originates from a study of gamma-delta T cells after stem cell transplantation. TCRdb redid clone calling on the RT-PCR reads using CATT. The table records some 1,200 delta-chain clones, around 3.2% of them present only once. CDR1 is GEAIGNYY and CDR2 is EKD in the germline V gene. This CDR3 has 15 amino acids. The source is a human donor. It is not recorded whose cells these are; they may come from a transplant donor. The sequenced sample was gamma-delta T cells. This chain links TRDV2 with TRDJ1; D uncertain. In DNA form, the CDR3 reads TGTGCCCGTGACACCGTCGATTTGTCCACCGATAAACTCATCTTT. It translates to CARDTVDLSTDKLIF.